This T cell receptor (beta chain) stems from a study of blood T cell repertoires in COVID-19. Overall study context: Whether acute or convalescent, the COVID-19 samples came from the United States, Italy and Spain.

Participants were aged about 18 to 100 years, lived in 20 to 30 US areas, and enrolled virtually. The CDR3 has 14 residues. CDR1 and CDR2 (germline): SGHAT, FQNNGV. J lost 7 bases, V lost 6 bases, and 7 bases had no gene match. In the original workflow: Estimated nucleated cell counts came from reference gene primer amplification. The protocol was immunoSEQ multiplex PCR, while the TCRdb copy is restricted to in-frame clones and leaves out a portion. The V and J calls and clone size come from that table; D and trimming were worked out from the DNA. Of 330,000 or so clones in the sample, about 90% were seen once.

This sequence was found in a man in his forties in a cohort exposed to, infected with or recovered from COVID-19 (not recorded which). Sequencing was performed on PBMCs or T cells enriched from blood (not recorded which). V is TRBV11-2 and J is TRBJ2-2; 8 positions agree with TRBD2. The CDR3 bases are TGTGCCAGCAGAGTTAGCGGGACTTACGGGGAGCTGTTTTTT. Its protein product is CASRVSGTYGELFF.